The 28 T cell receptor beta chains in this list originate from one sample, sequenced in a study of PD-L1 blockade in urothelial cancer (dated by TCRdb to the late 2010s). In light of the paper, this sample's time point label describes: peripheral blood 6 weeks after treatment start. The library came from the immunoSEQ multiplex PCR assay. The source is immuneACCESS, and TCRdb retained only in-frame sequences with V and J called. Part of the clones is not carried over; for the studies checked, unresolved V genes explain less than half of this, and the remainder is unexplained. The sample table shows around 62,000 clones, and approximately 91% are seen once. Clones ranked in the top ten supply roughly 12% of the sample. The input for sequencing was PBMCs, taken around atezolizumab (anti-PD-L1) treatment. These receptors came from a man in his 60s with urothelial cancer.

The genes are TRBV6-1 and TRBJ1-5; D is unresolved. The CDR3 is 13 residues long. Germline V CDR1 and CDR2: MNHNS, SASEGT. CDR3 in amino acids: CASAVYSNQPQHF. In DNA, the CDR3 is TGTGCAAGCGCGGTTTATAGCAATCAGCCCCAGCATTTT.

CDR3 protein: CASSVAGTSGTDTQYF. In DNA form, the CDR3 reads TGTGCCAGCAGCGTCGCCGGGACTAGCGGTACAGATACGCAGTATTTT. V is TRBV7-2 and J is TRBJ2-3; TRBD2 agrees at 11 bases. Trimming at V came to 5 bases and at J to 3 bases, leaving 7 bases not matched to a gene. CDR3 size: 16 residues. Germline values: CDR1 SGHTA, CDR2 FQGNSA.

J is TRBJ2-7 and V is TRBV6-6; 8 positions match TRBD1. The CDR3 is 15 amino acids. V was pared by 6 bases and J by 2 bases, with 9 bases of the junction left unmatched. CDR1 and CDR2 from the germline V gene are MNHNY and SVGAGI (reference sequence). Here the CDR3 DNA reads TGTGCCAGCAGCCTAACAGGGGGGTCGACCTACGAGCAGTACTTC. Protein: CASSLTGGSTYEQYF.

The chain has TRBV7-2 and TRBJ2-7, with D uncertain. Germline values: CDR1 SGHTA, CDR2 FQGNSA. The CDR3 runs to 13 residues. The V gene lost 5 bases and the J gene lost 4 bases, with 12 bases spanning the gap. CDR3 residues: CASSIPNRYEQYF. The CDR3 nucleotides read TGTGCCAGCAGCATACCTAATCGTTACGAGCAGTACTTC. Full variable domain (missing parts from reference TRBV7-2 and TRBJ2-7): GAGVSQSPSNKVTEKGKDVELRCDPISGHTALYWYRQSLGQGLEFLIYFQGNSAPDKSGLPSDRFSAERTGGSVSTLTIQRTQQEDSAVYLCASSIPNRYEQYFGPGTRLTVT.

This chain joins TRBV4-2 and TRBJ2-7; D unresolved. V was clipped by 0 bases and J by 5 bases, with 8 bases between them. CDR1 is LGHNA and CDR2 is YNFKEQ in the germline V gene. The CDR3 is 13 residues long. This CDR3 reads CASSQDPKHEQYF. The CDR3 DNA is TGTGCCAGCAGCCAAGATCCGAAGCACGAGCAGTACTTC.

J is TRBJ2-3 and V is TRBV10-3, with no clear D. This CDR3 region has 12 residues. Germline V gene data show CDR1 as ENHRY and CDR2 as SYGVKD. Trimming stripped 9 bases from V and 4 bases from J, with 11 bases between. The CDR3 region has the DNA TGTGCCATATCTCTAGGTTCAGATACGCAGTATTTT. As protein: CAISLGSDTQYF.

The V call is TRBV6-5, the J call TRBJ1-5; 10 positions match TRBD1. The CDR3 is made up of 15 amino acids. V dropped 6 bases and J dropped 2; count of bases not matched to a gene: 4. The germline gives CDR1 MNHEY, CDR2 SVGAGI. CDR3 coding DNA: TGTGCCAGCAGGGGGACAGGGGACGGCAATCAGCCCCAGCATTTT. Protein: CASRGTGDGNQPQHF.

The V and J genes are TRBV10-2 and TRBJ2-3; D may be TRBD2 (6 bases). V was shortened by 3 bases and J by 2 bases, with 12 bases between the two germline ends. Germline V gives CDR1 WSHSY, CDR2 SAAADI. CDR3 length equals 15 residues. The CDR3 loop is CASSENAGPTDTQYF. The DNA of the CDR3 is TGCGCCAGCAGTGAAAACGCGGGACCCACAGATACGCAGTATTTT.

This chain joins TRBV7-9 and TRBJ2-2; tentative D call: TRBD2 (5 bases). Germline V gene sequence: CDR1 SEHNR, CDR2 FQNEAQ (reference sequence). CDR3 length equals 14 residues. The V gene lost 5 bases and the J gene lost 6 bases, with 13 bases spanning the gap. The CDR3 sequence is CASSAPGSPGELFF. The CDR3 DNA follows: TGTGCCAGCAGCGCCCCGGGGAGTCCCGGGGAGCTGTTTTTT. The variable domain in full, completed from reference TRBV7-9 and TRBJ2-2, reads DTGVSQNPRHKITKRGQNVTFRCDPISEHNRLYWYRQTLGQGPEFLTYFQNEAQLEKSRLLSDRFSAERPKGSFSTLEIQRTEQGDSAMYLCASSAPGSPGELFFGEGSRLTVL.

The gene calls are TRBV30 and TRBJ2-5; 7 nucleotides match TRBD1. The length of the CDR3 is 13 residues. V lost 2 bases and J lost 3; bases outside the gene matches: 3. In germline, CDR1 is GTSNPN, CDR2 SVGIG (reference sequence). The CDR3 sequence is CAWSRDREETQYF. The CDR3 nucleotides are TGTGCCTGGAGTAGGGACAGAGAAGAGACCCAGTACTTC.

The V call is TRBV19, the J call TRBJ2-3; 13 positions agree with TRBD2. V was pared by 5 bases and J by 5 bases, with 1 base of the junction left unmatched. CDR3 length: 14 residues. Germline-derived CDR1 and CDR2 are LNHDA and SQIVND (reference sequence). CDR3 loop: CASSGLAGVDTQYF. The CDR3 bases are TGTGCCAGTAGTGGACTAGCGGGAGTAGATACGCAGTATTTT.

To note about this clone: An end of the junction does not agree with germline; a read error may underlie this. The V and J genes are TRBV7-7 and TRBJ2-7; D is uncertain. CDR3 length: 14 amino acids. CDR1 is SSHAT, CDR2 FNYEAQ, per germline (reference sequence). CDR3 amino acids: CASSPVGHHYEQYF. The CDR3 DNA reads TGTGCTAGCAGCCCCGTTGGCCATCATTACGAGCAGTACTTC.

V and J are TRBV7-9 and TRBJ2-7, with TRBD1 matching 8 bases. Trimming cost V 5 bases and J 5 bases; bases outside gene matches: 8. Germline-derived CDR1 and CDR2 are SEHNR and FQNEAQ (reference sequence). The CDR3 spans 14 residues. The CDR3 sequence: CASSPGQGLDEQYF. In DNA form, the CDR3 reads TGTGCCAGCAGCCCAGGACAGGGTTTGGACGAGCAGTACTTC.

The chain recombines TRBV19 with TRBJ2-7; tentative D call: TRBD2 (5 bases). V was pared by 4 bases and J by 7 bases, with 23 bases between. Germline CDR1 is LNHDA and CDR2 is SQIVND (reference sequence). This CDR3 has 16 residues. This chain's CDR3 is CASSKLGRAGSGEQYF. The CDR3 DNA reads as TGTGCCAGTAGTAAACTCGGACGGGCCGGATCGGGGGAGCAGTACTTC.

This chain uses TRBV5-4 with TRBJ2-1, with TRBD2 identical over 16 bases. V gave up 5 bases and J gave up 7 bases; unmatched junction bases: 9. The CDR3 spans 17 residues. The germline V gene encodes CDR1 SGHNT and CDR2 YYREEE (reference sequence). This CDR3 is CASSLGTSGRAGNEQFF. Written as DNA, the CDR3 is TGTGCCAGCAGTCTTGGGACTAGCGGGAGGGCTGGTAATGAGCAGTTCTTC.

V gene TRBV6-1 combines with J gene TRBJ1-3; a possible D gene is TRBD1 (6 bases). Germline V gives CDR1 MNHNS, CDR2 SASEGT. Deletions cut 0 bases from V and 2 bases from J, with 11 bases between. The CDR3 is made up of 16 amino acids. The CDR3 reads CASSEANRAPGNTIYF. The CDR3 DNA reads as TGTGCCAGCAGTGAAGCCAACAGGGCCCCTGGAAACACCATATATTTT.

CDR3 DNA: TGTGCCAGCAGCTCCTCTCGGGGACAGCGAAATCAGCCCCAGCATTTT. It encodes CASSSSRGQRNQPQHF. The chain uses TRBV7-8 and TRBJ1-5, with 7 positions matching TRBD1. Trimming removed 4 bases from V and 4 bases from J; junction bases left unmatched: 10. The CDR3 sequence is 16 residues long. CDR1 is SGHVS and CDR2 is FQNEAQ in the germline V gene. Variable domain in full (rest from reference TRBV7-8 and TRBJ1-5): GAGVSQSPRYKVAKRGQDVALRCDPISGHVSLFWYQQALGQGPEFLTYFQNEAQLDKSGLPSDRFFAERPEGSVSTLKIQRTQQEDSAVYLCASSSSRGQRNQPQHFGDGTRLSIL.

The chain is built from TRBV25-1 and TRBJ1-5, with D unclear. Germline CDR1 reads MGHDK; CDR2 reads SYGVNS. CDR3 size: 13 residues. The germline V and J ends were trimmed by 8 bases and 0 bases, with 8 bases remaining between them. This chain's CDR3 is CASAGDSNQPQHF. The CDR3 DNA is TGTGCCAGCGCCGGGGATAGCAATCAGCCCCAGCATTTT. Full variable domain (outside the CDR3, taken from reference TRBV25-1 and TRBJ1-5): EADIYQTPRYLVIGTGKKITLECSQTMGHDKMYWYQQDPGMELHLIHYSYGVNSTEKGDLSSESTVSRIRTEHFPLTLESARPSHTSQYLCASAGDSNQPQHFGDGTRLSIL.

The V call is TRBV6-5, the J call TRBJ2-7; possible D gene TRBD2, 6 bases. Germline lookup yields CDR1 MNHEY and CDR2 SVGAGI. The V end lost 2 bases, the J end lost 1 base, and 6 bases lay between the germline ends. The CDR3 has 13 residues. Here the CDR3 reads CASSYGGSYEQYF. The CDR3 nucleotides read TGTGCCAGCAGTTACGGGGGGTCCTACGAGCAGTACTTC.

The chain has TRBV5-6 and TRBJ1-2; 7 bases fit TRBD1. Trimming at V came to 0 bases and at J to 2 bases, leaving 4 bases not matched to a gene. This CDR3 has 15 amino acids. The germline V gene encodes CDR1 SGHDT and CDR2 YYEEEE. The CDR3, as DNA: TGTGCCAGCAGCTTGGCGGACAGGCACAACTATGGCTACACCTTC. It yields the protein CASSLADRHNYGYTF.

The genes are TRBV5-6 and TRBJ1-6, with 9 bases that match TRBD1. CDR1 and CDR2 (germline): SGHDT, YYEEEE. Trimming cost V 3 bases and J 4 bases; bases outside gene matches: 8. The CDR3 runs to 17 residues. CDR3: CASSSYWTGAYNSPLHF. In DNA form, the CDR3 reads TGTGCCAGCAGCTCGTACTGGACAGGGGCTTATAATTCACCCCTCCACTTT.

The chain links TRBV5-4 to TRBJ2-5; 12 bases match TRBD2. The CDR3 consists of 14 residues. V lost 10 bases, J lost 0 bases, and 4 bases stayed unmatched. Germline-derived CDR1 and CDR2 are SGHNT and YYREEE (reference sequence). The CDR3 here is CAGGLAGNQETQYF. For the CDR3, the DNA is TGTGCCGGCGGACTAGCGGGGAACCAAGAGACCCAGTACTTC.

The rearrangement joins TRBV19 to TRBJ2-1; perhaps TRBD2 as D (6 bases). The CDR3 contains 14 residues. Trimming left V 5 bases short and J 5 bases short, with 13 bases between. Germline CDR1 reads LNHDA; CDR2 reads SQIVND (reference sequence). The CDR3 coding sequence is TGTGCCAGTAGTTCCGGGAGCATCAACAATGAGCAGTTCTTC. Translating it yields CASSSGSINNEQFF.

V and J are TRBV27 and TRBJ2-1; D possibly corresponds to TRBD1 (7 bases). The CDR3 is 16 amino acids. V shed 4 bases and J shed 4 bases, with 17 bases lying between them. Germline V CDR1 and CDR2: MNHEY, SMNVEV (reference sequence). As DNA, the CDR3 is TGTGCCAGCAGTTCACAGGGGAGCGGGCCTTACAATGAGCAGTTCTTC. Its protein product is CASSSQGSGPYNEQFF.

The chain uses TRBV27 and TRBJ2-7, with a tentative D call TRBD1 (5 bases). Germline V gives CDR1 MNHEY, CDR2 SMNVEV (reference sequence). The CDR3 totals 13 residues. V was clipped by 2 bases and J by 4 bases, with 9 bases between them. CDR3 in DNA: TGTGCCAGCAGTTTAGGTAGGGGATACGAGCAGTACTTC. It translates to CASSLGRGYEQYF.

Here the CDR3 DNA reads TGTGCCAGCAGTTACTGGCAGGATCTCACTCGGGGAGCTTTCTTT. It codes for CASSYWQDLTRGAFF. The chain joins TRBV6-5 to TRBJ1-1; D is ambiguous. The germline V gene has CDR1 MNHEY and CDR2 SVGAGI. The CDR3 covers 15 residues. Trimming pared 1 base from V and 10 bases from J, leaving 19 bases between.

V usage is TRBV5-1 and J usage is TRBJ2-7; 7 bases are shared with TRBD1. CDR1 is SGHRS, CDR2 YFSETQ, per germline. Trimming cost V 0 bases and J 5 bases; bases outside gene matches: 2. The CDR3 has 13 residues. In DNA, the CDR3 is TGCGCCAGCAGCTTGGAGGGGGCCCACGAGCAGTACTTC. Translated, it gives CASSLEGAHEQYF.

This chain connects TRBV4-1 to TRBJ2-3; maybe TRBD1 (6 bases). Deletions cut 2 bases from V and 4 bases from J, with 10 bases between. CDR1 and CDR2 from the germline V gene are MGHRA and YSYEKL. This CDR3 has 14 residues. The CDR3 loop reads CASSQTGSADTQYF. The CDR3 DNA sequence: TGCGCCAGCAGCCAAACAGGGTCGGCAGATACGCAGTATTTT.